This T cell receptor beta chain was identified during a study of blood T cell repertoires in COVID-19 (dated by TCRdb to 2020 to 2022). Looking at the study overall: Samples covering the acute and convalescent phases of COVID-19 were provided by collaborators in the United States, Italy and Spain. The prospective study material was composed of cDNA or gDNA derived from T cells, B-cell-depleted T cells, or PBMCs. Deeply sampled blood TCRbeta repertoires from subjects exposed to, actively infected with, or recovered from COVID-19 were included in the dataset. The repertoires were released in a freely available public database intended as a resource for research on the immune response to SARS-CoV-2. The samples were drawn from two sources: the first 160 participants of the ongoing ImmuneRACE study, and 1,254 subjects contributed by 6 global collaborators. A de-identified subject ID, COVID-19 status, age in years and sex were almost always included in the sample metadata. HLA class I and class II types, where available, came from metadata supplied by the sample provider rather than from assay-based typing. The research as a whole found: The amount of clinical and demographic metadata varied by source and participant and was provided uncurated.

Another Seattle source contributed samples from volunteer blood donors who had recovered from COVID-19. The collaborating institutions used their own protocols to collect whole blood in K2EDTA tubes. Collaborator samples were shipped for TCRbeta analysis as frozen whole blood, isolated PBMCs, or DNA extracted from either sample type. The immunoSEQ Assay, a bias-controlled multiplex PCR, was used to amplify TCRbeta CDR3 regions from genomic DNA. The paper's processing steps were these. Within the assay, amplification of reference gene primers was used to estimate how many nucleated cells each sample contained. Sequence reads were collapsed and filtered to measure the absolute abundance of every unique TCRbeta CDR3 rearrangement. Productive Simpson clonality was computed per sample as the square root of Simpson's diversity index over productive rearrangements. This immuneACCESS table, as held by TCRdb, lists in-frame sequences with V and J called but not all clones. Of the missing ones, under half trace to an unresolved V gene in checked studies; the others have no known cause. The V and J calls and clone size were taken over from that table, and D and trimming were inferred from the DNA. The sample table records a few hundred thousand clones; under 85% of these occur just once. The top ten constitute around 2% of the sample.

Notes on this clone: Its cognate antigen has yet to be identified. No much larger clone exists at a distance of one base, and base qualities are not known.

This sequence was found in a man between 25 and 39 years old who had recovered from COVID-19. What was sequenced was peripheral blood.

The CDR3 protein: CASSLWLASGVEQFF. The DNA sequence is as follows: TGTGCCAGCAGTTTATGGCTAGCTAGCGGCGTTGAGCAGTTCTTC. The chain was built from TRBV28 and TRBJ2-1, and 7 junctional nucleotides match TRBD2. V is cut back by 0 bases and J by 9 bases, with 8 bases in the junction unmatched. The CDR3 holds 15 amino acids from the cysteine to the phenylalanine. The only DNA kept is the CDR3, 45 bases in frame from the first base. CDR1 and CDR2, looked up from the germline V gene, are MDHEN and SYDVKM.